This entry lists 10 T cell receptor beta chains sequenced from one sample in a study of shared clonotypes between healthy human individuals (dated by TCRdb to 2020 to 2022). Libraries were prepared through the immunoSEQ multiplex PCR assay. Drawn from immuneACCESS, this table holds only the in-frame rearrangements with V and J called that TCRdb kept. Clones are partly lost; checked studies trace under half to an unresolved V gene and leave the rest unexplained. The sample contains roughly 1 million clones, roughly 74% of them found a single time. The ten top clones hold more than 0.5% of the sample. Sequencing input: memory CD4+ T cells from PBMCs. The cell subset or site label, as the study defines it: CD45RA-negative fraction. The receptors were sampled from a young man in good health. Some clones in this sample may be carry-over from other donors' samples.

This chain joins TRBV15 and TRBJ2-2; 7 bases line up with TRBD2. The CDR3 length is 15 residues. Germline V gene sequence: CDR1 LNHNV, CDR2 YYDKDF (reference sequence). The trim removed 3 bases at V and 2 bases at J, leaving 3 bases unmatched. The CDR3 DNA is TGTGCCACCAGCAGGGGGGGGACTAACACCGGGGAGCTGTTTTTT. Translating it yields CATSRGGTNTGELFF.

CDR3 protein: CASSLGTFRAQYF. CDR3 nucleotide sequence: TGTGCCAGCAGTCTAGGAACTTTTAGGGCCCAGTACTTC. The V gene is TRBV6-1, the J gene TRBJ2-5; D is uncertain. Germline loops: CDR1 MNHNS, CDR2 SASEGT. The CDR3 is 13 amino acids. V lost 5 bases to trimming and J lost 9 bases, with 16 bases between them.

V usage is TRBV4-1 and J usage is TRBJ1-1; a possible D gene is TRBD1 (6 bases). This CDR3 is 15 amino acids long. Germline V gene data show CDR1 as MGHRA and CDR2 as YSYEKL. V was pared by 0 bases and J by 2 bases, with 10 bases between. The chain's CDR3 is CASSQDRGGNTEAFF. CDR3 coding DNA: TGCGCCAGCAGCCAAGATAGGGGGGGAAACACTGAAGCTTTCTTT.

The chain carries TRBV5-6 and TRBJ2-3, with D maybe TRBD2 (5 bases). Trimming pared 7 bases from V and 7 bases from J, leaving 13 bases between. From germline, CDR1 is SGHDT and CDR2 YYEEEE. The CDR3 is 12 residues long. This chain's CDR3 is CASSAEANTQYF. The CDR3 coding sequence is TGTGCCAGCTCCGCGGAGGCGAATACGCAGTATTTT. Using reference TRBV5-6 and TRBJ2-3 for the parts outside the CDR3, the full variable domain is DAGVTQSPTHLIKTRGQQVTLRCSPKSGHDTVSWYQQALGQGPQFIFQYYEEEERQRGNFPDRFSGHQFPNYSSELNVNALLLGDSALYLCASSAEANTQYFGPGTRLTVL.

The chain couples TRBV28 to TRBJ2-7, with D possibly TRBD1 on 6 matching bases. Germline V lookup: CDR1 MDHEN, CDR2 SYDVKM. This CDR3 has 15 amino acids. Deletions cut 6 bases from V and 5 bases from J, with 20 bases between. The CDR3 spells CASREQGRPVDEQYF. The CDR3 nucleotides read TGTGCCAGCAGAGAACAGGGCAGGCCGGTGGACGAGCAGTACTTC.

This clone was found once. The V and J genes are TRBV2 and TRBJ2-1; possible D gene TRBD2, 6 bases. The V gene's germline CDR1 is SNHLY and CDR2 FYNNEI. The CDR3 contains 14 residues. V was clipped by 2 bases and J by 6 bases, with 11 bases between them. CDR3 nucleotides: TGTGCCAGCAGTGAATATGCTAGCGTCAATGAGCAGTTCTTC. The encoded protein is CASSEYASVNEQFF.

This chain uses TRBV19 with TRBJ1-5; D is undetermined. V lost 7 bases, J lost 1 base, and 8 bases lay in between. The germline V gene encodes CDR1 LNHDA and CDR2 SQIVND (reference sequence). This CDR3 is built from 13 residues. The CDR3 loop is CASIGFSNQPQHF. The CDR3 region has the DNA TGTGCCAGTATAGGGTTCAGCAATCAGCCCCAGCATTTT.

This rearrangement joins TRBV10-2 to TRBJ1-6, with D unclear. V was trimmed by 7 bases and J by 10 bases, leaving 2 bases between them. Germline CDR1 is WSHSY and CDR2 is SAAADI. The CDR3 loop spans 9 amino acids. The CDR3 nucleotides are TGCGCCAGCAACTCACCCCTCCACTTT. Amino acid sequence: CASNSPLHF.

The rearrangement uses TRBV7-9 and TRBJ2-4, with TRBD1 matching over 7 bases. V was pared by 5 bases and J by 0 bases, with 7 bases of the junction left unmatched. Germline V gives CDR1 SEHNR, CDR2 FQNEAQ (reference sequence). This CDR3 has 16 residues. CDR3 region: CASSRTGDLAKNIQYF. CDR3 nucleotides: TGTGCCAGCAGCCGCACAGGGGATCTAGCCAAAAACATTCAGTACTTC. The entire variable domain, with the rest obtained from reference TRBV7-9 and TRBJ2-4, is as follows: DTGVSQNPRHKITKRGQNVTFRCDPISEHNRLYWYRQTLGQGPEFLTYFQNEAQLEKSRLLSDRFSAERPKGSFSTLEIQRTEQGDSAMYLCASSRTGDLAKNIQYFGAGTRLSVL.

The chain uses TRBV18 and TRBJ2-7, with D perhaps TRBD2 (6 bases). Trimming left V 5 bases short and J 6 bases short, with 17 bases between. CDR1 KGHSH and CDR2 LQKENI come from the germline V gene. The CDR3 runs 14 residues. In nucleotides, the CDR3 is TGTGCCAGCTCAGGGCAGCGGGCTCGGGTCGAGCAGTACTTC. Translating gives CASSGQRARVEQYF.